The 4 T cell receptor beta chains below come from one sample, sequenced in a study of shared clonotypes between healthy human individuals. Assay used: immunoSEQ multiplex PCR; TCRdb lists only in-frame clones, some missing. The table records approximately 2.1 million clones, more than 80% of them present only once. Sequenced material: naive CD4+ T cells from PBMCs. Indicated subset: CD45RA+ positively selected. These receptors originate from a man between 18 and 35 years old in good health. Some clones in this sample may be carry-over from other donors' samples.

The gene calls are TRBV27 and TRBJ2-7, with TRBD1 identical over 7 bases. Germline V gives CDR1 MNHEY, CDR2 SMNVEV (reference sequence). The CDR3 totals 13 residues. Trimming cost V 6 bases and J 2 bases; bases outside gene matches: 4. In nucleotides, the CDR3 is TGTGCCAGCAGACGGACAGGACCCTACGAGCAGTACTTC. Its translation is CASRRTGPYEQYF.

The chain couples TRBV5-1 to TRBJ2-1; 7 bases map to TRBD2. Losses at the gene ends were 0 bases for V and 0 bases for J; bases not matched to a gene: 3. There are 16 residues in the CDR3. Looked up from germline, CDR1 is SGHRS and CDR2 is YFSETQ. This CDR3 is CASSLDGRPSYNEQFF. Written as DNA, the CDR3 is TGCGCCAGCAGCTTGGACGGGAGGCCCTCCTACAATGAGCAGTTCTTC.

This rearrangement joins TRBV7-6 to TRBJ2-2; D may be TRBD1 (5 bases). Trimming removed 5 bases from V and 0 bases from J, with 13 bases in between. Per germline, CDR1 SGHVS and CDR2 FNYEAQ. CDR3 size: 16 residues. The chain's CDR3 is CASSPQLDTNTGELFF. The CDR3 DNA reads TGTGCCAGCAGCCCGCAGCTGGACACGAACACCGGGGAGCTGTTTTTT.

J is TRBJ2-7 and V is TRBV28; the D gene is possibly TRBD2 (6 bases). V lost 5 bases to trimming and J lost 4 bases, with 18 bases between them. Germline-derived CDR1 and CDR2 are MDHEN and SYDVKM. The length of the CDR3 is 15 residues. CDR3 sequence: CASSPLGSGDYEQYF. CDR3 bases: TGTGCCAGCAGTCCGCTAGGTAGCGGAGATTACGAGCAGTACTTC. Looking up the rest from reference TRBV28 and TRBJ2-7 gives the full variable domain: DVKVTQSSRYLVKRTGEKVFLECVQDMDHENMFWYRQDPGLGLRLIYFSYDVKMKEKGDIPEGYSVSREKKERFSLILESASTNQTSMYLCASSPLGSGDYEQYFGPGTRLTVT.